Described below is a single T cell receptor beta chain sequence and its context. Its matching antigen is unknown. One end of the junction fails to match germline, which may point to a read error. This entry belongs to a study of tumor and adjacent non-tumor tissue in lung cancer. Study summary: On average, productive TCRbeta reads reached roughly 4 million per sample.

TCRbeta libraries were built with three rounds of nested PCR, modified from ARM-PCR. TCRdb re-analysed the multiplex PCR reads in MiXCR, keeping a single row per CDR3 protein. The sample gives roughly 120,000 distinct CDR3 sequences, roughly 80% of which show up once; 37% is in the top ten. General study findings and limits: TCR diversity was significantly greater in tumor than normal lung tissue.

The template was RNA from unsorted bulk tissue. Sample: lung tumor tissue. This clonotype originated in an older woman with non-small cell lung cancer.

CDR3 coding DNA: TGTGCCAGCAGCCTGGAGGTTAGGGTCAAAGATATGCAGTATTTT. As protein: CASSLEVRVKDMQYF. The chain is built from TRBV11-2 and TRBJ2-3, with D maybe TRBD2 (5 bases). From germline, CDR1 is SGHAT and CDR2 FQNNGV. The CDR3 loop spans 15 amino acids. Variable domain in full (rest from reference TRBV11-2 and TRBJ2-3): EAGVAQSPRYKIIEKRQSVAFWCNPISGHATLYWYQQILGQGPKLLIQFQNNGVVDDSQLPKDRFSAERLKGVDSTLKIQPAKLEDSAVYLCASSLEVRVKDMQYFGPGTRLTVL.